This T cell receptor beta chain originates from a study of T cell responses to AZD1222 COVID-19 vaccine (dated by TCRdb to 2020 to 2023). About the full investigation: Because spike-specific TCR depth and breadth did not differ between the two schedules, AZD1222 recipients who got a second dose at roughly 4 weeks were pooled with those who got a second dose at roughly 12 weeks. TCR sequencing was performed for about 250 trial participants, of whom about 200 were given two doses of AZD1222 and around 26 were given two doses of MenACWY control vaccine. Trial participants were enrolled into age subgroups of 18-55, 56-69 and 70-plus years, which contained 148, 28 and 57 TCR-sequenced participants, respectively.

Overall study results and their limits: The whole spike protein was spanned by vaccine-associated CD4 TCRs, and dominant responses were seen in regions 160-218 and 743-854. Reportedly, close to half of the unique spike-specific TCRs recognized epitopes lying outside the regions that are mutated in the B.1.351 and B.1.1.7 variants. A significant rise in spike-specific TCR breadth and depth was observed after two AZD1222 doses relative to day 0 and relative to MenACWY recipients. The 56-69-year group was small, and its depth increase did not reach significance, likely because of low power. Most participants were white British and females outnumbered males, and the authors suggested that clonal diversity may have been underestimated. Because no day 14 peak-response samples were available, the repertoires could be characterized only after the peak T cell response. Conclusions about previously exposed vaccinees are limited, since just six or seven AZD1222 recipients were seropositive for SARS-CoV-2 at baseline.

Taken with the paper, the label for time point translates to: baseline before first vaccination. Samples from vaccinated people were obtained from the UK trials COV001 and COV002, which included a single-blind randomized controlled phase 2/3 trial of AZD1222 (ChAdOx1 nCoV-19) in healthy adults. For TCRbeta chain sequencing, PBMC samples from trial participants were taken at day 0 and at day 28 after the second dose. The CDR3 regions of human TCRbeta chains were analyzed by immunosequencing. Turning to the authors' computational methods: TCRs in the repertoires were compared against a reference library of SARS-CoV-2-specific TCRs that had been generated with the MIRA antigen-specificity platform. Breadth was defined as the fraction of unique TCRs that were SARS-CoV-2-associated. Depth was defined as the fraction of total T cells that were SARS-CoV-2-associated. Using the MIRA data, each spike-specific TCR was assigned both to the spike region to which the TCR was reactive and to a CD4 or CD8 class. Log10-transformed breadth and depth values were compared by one-way ANOVA with Sidak's multiple comparisons tests. The immuneACCESS repertoire file appears here via TCRdb, limited to in-frame rearrangements. These files lack a portion of the clones; in checked studies, under half of the deficit traces to unresolved V genes, and the cause of the others is not known. The D gene and trimming were derived from the DNA, and the V and J assignments and clone size from that table. This sample is represented by over 150,000 clones; 88% of them were singletons. The biggest ten clones account for less than 3.5% of the sample.

The cysteine opens and the phenylalanine closes a CDR3 of 15 amino acids. Only the CDR3 portion is preserved as DNA: 45 bases, with reading frame beginning at the first base. Cut back by 3 bases and 3 bases, the V and J ends lie 11 bases apart. The germline V gene encodes CDR1 MNHNS and CDR2 SASEGT. As to this clone: It has no known antigen specificity. The record has no base qualities; no much larger clone is one base away.

The sequenced sample was peripheral blood, obtained on day 0 of AZD1222 vaccination. The chain is encoded by TRBV6-1 joined to TRBJ1-4, with TRBD1 tentatively as D gene (6 bases match). The sequence derives from an adult in good health. The DNA is as follows: TGTGCCAGCAGTGAGCAGGGGTTGCCTAATGAAAAACTGTTTTTT. Its protein is CASSEQGLPNEKLFF.